Listed here are 6 T cell receptor beta chains from one sample, sequenced in a study of blood T cell repertoires in COVID-19 (dated by TCRdb to 2019 to 2021). Library method: the immunoSEQ multiplex PCR assay. In TCRdb, the immuneACCESS table is reduced to in-frame sequences with V and J assigned. These tables do not hold every clone; where another copy was compared, an unresolved V gene accounts for under half, and the others remain unexplained. The sample table lists more than 150,000 clones, around 85% of them with a count of one. Jointly, the top ten make up 20% of the sample. Sequencing input: peripheral blood. These receptors were taken from a man between 70 and 80 years old with active or convalescent COVID-19.

CDR3 amino acids: CASSYSGQGTEAFF. For the CDR3, the DNA is TGTGCCAGCAGTTACTCAGGCCAGGGGACTGAAGCTTTCTTT. The chain is built from TRBV6-2 or TRBV6-3 and TRBJ1-1; tentative D call: TRBD1 (6 bases). CDR3 size: 14 residues. Germline values: CDR1 MNHEY, CDR2 SVGEGT. Trimming removed 0 bases at V and 5 bases at J, with 10 bases between.

This chain uses TRBV5-1 with TRBJ1-2; D perhaps matches TRBD1 (6 bases). The V gene lost 4 bases and the J gene lost 4 bases, with 14 bases spanning the gap. Per the germline V gene, CDR1 is SGHRS and CDR2 is YFSETQ. This CDR3 is built from 14 residues. In DNA form, the CDR3 reads TGCGCCAGCAGCCCACCGGGGGGCGGCTATGGCTACACCTTC. This encodes CASSPPGGGYGYTF.

The V and J genes are TRBV2 and TRBJ2-4, with 16 bases lining up with TRBD2. Trimming cost V 5 bases and J 4 bases; bases outside gene matches: 2. Germline CDR1 and CDR2: SNHLY and FYNNEI. This CDR3 spans 16 amino acids. This CDR3 is CASSWGLAGGKNIQYF. The CDR3 DNA follows: TGTGCCAGCAGTTGGGGACTAGCGGGAGGGAAAAACATTCAGTACTTC.

This clone was detected only a few times. The V gene is TRBV5-4, the J gene TRBJ1-1; D perhaps matches TRBD1 (6 bases). The CDR3 is 15 residues long. The V and J ends lost 0 bases and 4 bases respectively, with 13 bases between them. Looked up from germline, CDR1 is SGHNT and CDR2 is YYREEE (reference sequence). In DNA, the CDR3 is TGTGCCAGCAGCTTGGCACCGGGAGGGGGCACTGAAGCTTTCTTT. Translation: CASSLAPGGGTEAFF.

The rearrangement uses TRBV5-4 and TRBJ2-5; 15 bases map to TRBD2. Germline V gives CDR1 SGHNT, CDR2 YYREEE (reference sequence). V lost 4 bases to trimming and J lost 4 bases; unmatched junction nucleotides: 5. This CDR3 has 16 amino acids. The chain's CDR3 is CASSRGLAGGAETQYF. The CDR3 DNA reads as TGTGCCAGCAGCAGGGGACTAGCGGGGGGAGCAGAGACCCAGTACTTC.

The CDR3 bases are TGTGCCGCCGGGGACTACTCCAATGAGCAGTTCTTC. Protein: CAAGDYSNEQFF. The V and J genes are TRBV15 and TRBJ2-1, with 7 positions matching TRBD2. Germline V gives CDR1 LNHNV, CDR2 YYDKDF (reference sequence). The J segment lost 6 bases and the V segment lost 11 bases, leaving 7 bases of the junction unmatched. This CDR3 contains 12 residues.